These 7 T cell receptor beta chains came from one sample sequenced in a study of CD8 T cells in ankylosing spondylitis (dated by TCRdb to between 2016 and 2019). Libraries came from 5' RACE. The sequencing machine was an Illumina HiSeq 2500. Through fastp at Q25 and MiXCR, TCRdb rebuilt clones from the public reads, retaining in-frame beta chains. Every entry covers one CDR3 protein and lists the most common genes and DNA from its rows. This sample holds about 400,000 distinct CDR3 sequences; 20% to 25% were observed only once. Of the sample, around 14% falls within the top ten clones. The sample consisted of blood, either unsorted or a sorted T cell fraction (not recorded which). The receptors were gathered from a male donor with ankylosing spondylitis or in good health (not recorded which).

The CDR3 DNA sequence: TGTGCCAGCAGTTTTCCCGGGAGCTCCTATGGCTACACCTTC. This sequence encodes CASSFPGSSYGYTF. The rearrangement uses TRBV6-5 and TRBJ1-2; D ambiguous. V lost 4 bases to trimming and J lost 4 bases, with 13 bases between them. The germline gives CDR1 MNHEY, CDR2 SVGAGI. CDR3 length: 14 residues.

V usage is TRBV6-5 and J usage is TRBJ2-5; a weak D match, TRBD2 (5 bases). The V end lost 4 bases, the J end lost 4 bases, and 10 bases lay between the germline ends. There are 13 residues in the CDR3. Germline V gene sequence: CDR1 MNHEY, CDR2 SVGAGI. CDR3 protein: CASSSPGSETQYF. The CDR3 coding sequence is TGTGCCAGCAGTTCCCCGGGGTCAGAGACCCAGTACTTC.

This clonotype occurred a few times. The rearrangement links TRBV5-6 to TRBJ2-3, with TRBD2 matching 13 bases. The CDR3 covers 15 residues. Germline V gives CDR1 SGHDT, CDR2 YYEEEE. V shed 6 bases and J 3 bases; nucleotides not matched to a gene: 4. This chain's CDR3 is CASKLAGGPTDTQYF. The CDR3 nucleotides are TGTGCCAGCAAACTAGCGGGGGGGCCGACAGATACGCAGTATTTT.

The chain has TRBV12-3 or TRBV12-4 and TRBJ2-5; 8 positions agree with TRBD2. The CDR3 totals 15 residues. The V and J ends lost 5 bases and 5 bases, in that order; junction bases with no gene match: 10. The CDR3 region is CASSPIAGRGETQYF. CDR3 nucleotide sequence: TGTGCCAGCAGTCCTATAGCGGGGCGGGGGGAGACCCAGTACTTC.

The V and J genes are TRBV11-2 and TRBJ2-3, with 9 bases identical to TRBD2. The ends lost 4 bases at V and 0 bases at J; junction bases unmatched: 5. Germline V lookup: CDR1 SGHAT, CDR2 FQNNGV. The CDR3 is 16 amino acids. CDR3 residues: CASSSWTSESTDTQYF. The CDR3 nucleotides are TGTGCCAGCAGCTCCTGGACTAGCGAAAGCACAGATACGCAGTATTTT. The whole variable domain, filled in from reference TRBV11-2 and TRBJ2-3, reads EAGVAQSPRYKIIEKRQSVAFWCNPISGHATLYWYQQILGQGPKLLIQFQNNGVVDDSQLPKDRFSAERLKGVDSTLKIQPAKLEDSAVYLCASSSWTSESTDTQYFGPGTRLTVL.

The rearrangement links TRBV28 to TRBJ2-3; 9 bases match TRBD1. Germline CDR1 reads MDHEN; CDR2 reads SYDVKM. CDR3 length equals 13 residues. V lost 6 bases, J lost 4 bases, and 2 bases stayed unmatched. CDR3: CASSGTGPDTQYF. The CDR3 DNA follows: TGTGCCAGCAGCGGGACAGGGCCAGATACGCAGTATTTT.

This chain links TRBV15 with TRBJ2-1; D not resolved. V was pared by 1 base and J by 4 bases, with 8 bases between. CDR3 length equals 14 residues. The germline V gene encodes CDR1 LNHNV and CDR2 YYDKDF (reference sequence). CDR3: CATSRGTPYNEQFF. The CDR3 DNA reads TGTGCCACCAGCAGAGGCACTCCATACAATGAGCAGTTCTTC.